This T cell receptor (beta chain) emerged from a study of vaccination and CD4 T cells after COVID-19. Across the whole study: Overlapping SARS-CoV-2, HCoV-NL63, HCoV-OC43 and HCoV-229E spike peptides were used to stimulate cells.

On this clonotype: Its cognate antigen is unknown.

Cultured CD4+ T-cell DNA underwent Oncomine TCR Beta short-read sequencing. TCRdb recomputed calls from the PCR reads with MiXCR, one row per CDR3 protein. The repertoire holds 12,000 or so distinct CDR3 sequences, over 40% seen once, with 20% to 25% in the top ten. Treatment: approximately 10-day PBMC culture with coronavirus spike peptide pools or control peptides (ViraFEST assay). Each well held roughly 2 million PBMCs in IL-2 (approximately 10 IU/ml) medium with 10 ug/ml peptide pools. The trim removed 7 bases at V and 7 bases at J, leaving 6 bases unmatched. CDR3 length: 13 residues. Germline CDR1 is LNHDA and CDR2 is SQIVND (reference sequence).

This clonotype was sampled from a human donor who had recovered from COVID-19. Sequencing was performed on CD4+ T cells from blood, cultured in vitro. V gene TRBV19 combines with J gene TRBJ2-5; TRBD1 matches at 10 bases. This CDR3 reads CASNDRGRGTQYF. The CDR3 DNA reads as TGTGCCAGTAACGACAGGGGGCGAGGGACCCAGTACTTC.